This entry concerns a single T cell receptor beta chain. This specimen belongs to a study of T cell responses to AZD1222 COVID-19 vaccine. Sequenced by immunoSEQ multiplex PCR; TCRdb stores in-frame clones only, minus some. Here the sample spans approximately 140,000 clones, 85% to 90% being singletons. The CDR3 runs to 18 residues. Trimming stripped 4 bases from V and 0 bases from J, with 17 bases between. Germline CDR1 and CDR2: SGDLS and YYNGEE. The clonotype comes from an adult in good health. The sample was peripheral blood, taken on day 0 of AZD1222 vaccination. V is TRBV9 and J is TRBJ2-6; D tentatively fits TRBD1 or TRBD2 (5 bases each). For the CDR3, the DNA is TGTGCCAGCAGCCCCATCCAGGGACGAGTCTCTGGGGCCAACGTCCTGACTTTC. Translated, it gives CASSPIQGRVSGANVLTF.